Given below is one T cell receptor beta chain in context. Trimming took off 3 bases at V and 8 bases at J, with 13 bases between the two ends. The germline V gene encodes CDR1 MGHRA and CDR2 YSYEKL. The CDR3 spans 14 residues. This entry comes from a study of CD8+CD57+ T cells in acquired aplastic anemia. Genomic DNA served as template for TCR beta VDJ and CDR3 profiling. MiXCR was run by TCRdb on the reads, yielding one entry per CDR3 protein. The repertoire has a few hundred thousand distinct CDR3 sequences, 30% to 40% of them found once; the top ten carry roughly 1.1%. This chain joins TRBV4-1 and TRBJ1-4; weak D call: TRBD1 (5 bases). Material: sorted CD4+, CD8+, or CD8+CD57+ T cells (not recorded which) from PBMCs. This sequence was found in a human donor in good health, serving as a control. The CDR3 bases are TGCGCCAGCAGCCAGGGACGGGTGGACGAAAAACTGTTTTTT. Amino acids: CASSQGRVDEKLFF.